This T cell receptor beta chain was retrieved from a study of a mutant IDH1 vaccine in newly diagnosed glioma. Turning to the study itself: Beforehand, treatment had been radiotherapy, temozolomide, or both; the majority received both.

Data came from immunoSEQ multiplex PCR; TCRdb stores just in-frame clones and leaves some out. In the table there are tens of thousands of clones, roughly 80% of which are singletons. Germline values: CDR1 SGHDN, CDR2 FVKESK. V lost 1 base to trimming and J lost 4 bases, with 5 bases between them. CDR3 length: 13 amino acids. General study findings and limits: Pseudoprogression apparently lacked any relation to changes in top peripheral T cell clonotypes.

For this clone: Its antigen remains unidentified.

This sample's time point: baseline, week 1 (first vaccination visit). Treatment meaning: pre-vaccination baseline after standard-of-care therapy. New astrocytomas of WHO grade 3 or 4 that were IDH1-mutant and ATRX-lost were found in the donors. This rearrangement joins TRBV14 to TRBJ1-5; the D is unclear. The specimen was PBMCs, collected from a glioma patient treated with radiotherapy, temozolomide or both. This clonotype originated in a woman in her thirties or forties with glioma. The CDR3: CASSQGGNQPQHF. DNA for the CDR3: TGTGCCAGCAGCCAAGGGGGAAATCAGCCCCAGCATTTT.